The 28 T cell receptor beta chains listed next were all sequenced from one sample in a study of blood T cell repertoires in COVID-19. The repertoire was sequenced with immunoSEQ multiplex PCR; TCRdb's copy has only in-frame clones and lacks some. Counted here are roughly 200,000 clones, 80% to 90% occurring once; the ten biggest clones make up approximately 11%. The sequenced material came from peripheral blood. The receptor set was obtained from a human donor with active or convalescent COVID-19. The donor label of this sample is uncertain.

V and J are TRBV4-3 and TRBJ2-1; no firm D call. The CDR3 consists of 14 residues. With 1 base removed from V and 5 bases from J, the gap between germline ends came to 9 bases. The germline V gene encodes CDR1 LGHNA and CDR2 YSLEER. In DNA, the CDR3 is TGCGCCAGCAGCCAAGGAATCACAGACAATGAGCAGTTCTTC. The encoded protein is CASSQGITDNEQFF.

As concerns this clone: Other DNA sequences in this specimen translate into the identical CDR3. V is TRBV7-2 and J is TRBJ2-1; 8 bases are shared with TRBD2. The ends lost 1 base at V and 4 bases at J; junction bases unmatched: 3. Germline assignment: CDR1 SGHTA and CDR2 FQGNSA. This CDR3 is 15 amino acids long. CDR3 protein: CASSLGLAGYNEQFF. The DNA of the CDR3 is TGTGCCAGCAGCTTAGGTCTAGCGGGTTACAATGAGCAGTTCTTC.

CDR3 DNA: TGTGCCAGCTCCCGACAGGGGGCCTACGAGCAGTACTTC. It encodes CASSRQGAYEQYF. This chain uses TRBV18 with TRBJ2-7, with 9 bases identical to TRBD1. The trim removed 6 bases at V and 2 bases at J, leaving 2 bases unmatched. CDR1 is KGHSH, CDR2 LQKENI, per germline. The CDR3 totals 13 residues. Drawing the rest from reference TRBV18 and TRBJ2-7, the complete variable domain is NAGVMQNPRHLVRRRGQEARLRCSPMKGHSHVYWYRQLPEEGLKFMVYLQKENIIDESGMPKERFSAEFPKEGPSILRIQQVVRGDSAAYFCASSRQGAYEQYFGPGTRLTVT.

V usage is TRBV6-5 and J usage is TRBJ2-7, with D tentatively TRBD2 (6 bases). V was shortened by 6 bases and J by 3 bases, with 12 bases between the two germline ends. Per the germline V gene, CDR1 is MNHEY and CDR2 is SVGAGI. This CDR3 comprises 13 residues. CDR3 residues: CASRKLANYEQYF. The CDR3 nucleotides read TGTGCCAGCAGGAAACTAGCAAACTACGAGCAGTACTTC.

The chain uses TRBV6-5 and TRBJ2-7, with D perhaps TRBD2 (5 bases). The V end lost 2 bases, the J end lost 3 bases, and 8 bases lay between the germline ends. CDR3 length: 13 amino acids. The germline CDR1 and CDR2 sequences are MNHEY and SVGAGI. The CDR3 protein is CASSYGRGYEQYF. CDR3 DNA sequence: TGTGCCAGCAGTTACGGTCGGGGCTACGAGCAGTACTTC.

The genes are TRBV6-5 and TRBJ2-1; TRBD2 matches 13 bases. V lost 5 bases and J lost 7; bases outside the gene matches: 2. CDR1 and CDR2 (germline): MNHEY, SVGAGI. This CDR3 has 14 amino acids. CDR3 region: CASSTSGGANEQFF. Here the CDR3 DNA reads TGTGCCAGCAGTACTAGCGGGGGGGCAAATGAGCAGTTCTTC.

This clone has just a few counts. V is TRBV6-6 and J is TRBJ2-7; tentatively, D is TRBD2 (6 bases). This CDR3 contains 15 residues. Looked up from germline, CDR1 is MNHNY and CDR2 is SVGAGI (reference sequence). The germline V and J ends were trimmed by 7 bases and 7 bases, with 23 bases remaining between them. Here the CDR3 reads CASTPGVPGSDEQYF. The CDR3 coding sequence is TGTGCCAGCACCCCGGGAGTCCCAGGGTCGGATGAGCAGTACTTC.

The V call is TRBV9, the J call TRBJ2-1, with TRBD2 as a possible D gene (6 bases). The germline V gene has CDR1 SGDLS and CDR2 YYNGEE. The CDR3 is 15 amino acids. Trimming took 1 base from V and 6 from J, leaving 14 bases between them. CDR3 DNA: TGTGCCAGCAGCGTATCGGAGGGCCTTGGCAATGAGCAGTTCTTC. Residues: CASSVSEGLGNEQFF. The full variable domain, rest sourced from reference TRBV9 and TRBJ2-1, is DSGVTQTPKHLITATGQRVTLRCSPRSGDLSVYWYQQSLDQGLQFLIQYYNGEERAKGNILERFSAQQFPDLHSELNLSSLELGDSALYFCASSVSEGLGNEQFFGPGTRLTVL.

The chain has TRBV27 and TRBJ2-5; 10 bases map to TRBD2. This CDR3 has 19 amino acids. Germline values: CDR1 MNHEY, CDR2 SMNVEV (reference sequence). The ends lost 6 bases at V and 3 bases at J; junction bases unmatched: 19. The CDR3 here is CASSHKAPTSGMNKETQYF. Written as DNA, the CDR3 is TGTGCCAGCAGCCATAAAGCCCCCACTAGCGGGATGAACAAAGAGACCCAGTACTTC.

The chain joins TRBV9 to TRBJ2-1; 8 bases fit TRBD2. CDR3 length: 15 residues. The trim removed 4 bases at V and 8 bases at J, leaving 11 bases unmatched. Germline loops: CDR1 SGDLS, CDR2 YYNGEE. The CDR3 loop reads CASSPLGGGTDEQFF. CDR3 nucleotides: TGTGCCAGCAGCCCCCTGGGCGGGGGGACCGATGAGCAGTTCTTC. Combining the CDR3 with reference TRBV9 and TRBJ2-1 gives the whole variable domain DSGVTQTPKHLITATGQRVTLRCSPRSGDLSVYWYQQSLDQGLQFLIQYYNGEERAKGNILERFSAQQFPDLHSELNLSSLELGDSALYFCASSPLGGGTDEQFFGPGTRLTVL.

The chain has TRBV6-5 and TRBJ1-2; D unresolved. The CDR3 sequence is 15 residues long. In germline, CDR1 is MNHEY, CDR2 SVGAGI. V lost 0 bases, J lost 4 bases, and 12 bases lay in between. CDR3: CASSYSVALLYGYTF. CDR3 sequence (DNA): TGTGCCAGCAGTTACTCGGTGGCTCTCCTCTATGGCTACACCTTC.

The genes are TRBV6-2 or TRBV6-3 and TRBJ1-5, with no clear D. The CDR3 is made up of 16 amino acids. The V gene's germline CDR1 is MNHEY and CDR2 SVGEGT. Trimming pared 4 bases from V and 5 bases from J, leaving 18 bases between. The CDR3 DNA is TGTGCCAGCAGTTCCTCGGTGGGCTCCGAGTATCAGCCCCAGCATTTT. This translates into CASSSSVGSEYQPQHF.

The chain links TRBV19 to TRBJ2-2, with TRBD1 matching 7 bases. V was clipped by 6 bases and J by 4 bases; unmatched bases: 5. The germline gives CDR1 LNHDA, CDR2 SQIVND (reference sequence). The CDR3 consists of 14 residues. CDR3 in amino acids: CASSRGTATGELFF. The CDR3 coding sequence is TGTGCCAGTAGCCGAGGGACAGCCACCGGGGAGCTGTTTTTT.

The chain recombines TRBV28 with TRBJ1-3; tentative D call: TRBD1 (5 bases). The CDR3 length is 18 residues. Per germline, CDR1 MDHEN and CDR2 SYDVKM. The V gene lost 3 bases and the J gene lost 0 bases, with 18 bases spanning the gap. CDR3 residues: CASSFYLRGSSSGNTIYF. The DNA for the CDR3 is TGTGCCAGCAGTTTCTACCTTCGGGGGTCGAGCTCTGGAAACACCATATATTTT. Complete variable domain (other parts from reference TRBV28 and TRBJ1-3): DVKVTQSSRYLVKRTGEKVFLECVQDMDHENMFWYRQDPGLGLRLIYFSYDVKMKEKGDIPEGYSVSREKKERFSLILESASTNQTSMYLCASSFYLRGSSSGNTIYFGEGSWLTVV.

The chain uses TRBV24-1 and TRBJ2-3; 14 bases are a match to TRBD2. The length of the CDR3 is 21 residues. CDR1 and CDR2 (germline): KGHDR, SFDVKD. Unmatched junction bases numbered 14, after V lost 3 bases and J lost 1 base. The CDR3 spells CATSDRGLAGGLYGGTDTQYF. CDR3 coding DNA: TGTGCCACCAGTGATCGCGGACTAGCGGGAGGACTGTATGGGGGCACAGATACGCAGTATTTT.

The chain is built from TRBV9 and TRBJ2-3; the D is unclear. The germline V gene encodes CDR1 SGDLS and CDR2 YYNGEE. The CDR3 runs 12 residues. The V gene lost 4 bases and the J gene lost 8 bases, with 11 bases spanning the gap. This CDR3 reads CASSPVGGTQYF. The CDR3 bases are TGTGCCAGCAGCCCCGTCGGTGGTACGCAGTATTTT.

The CDR3 DNA is TGTGCCAGCAAGGGGACTAATGAGTACCAAGAGACCCAGTACTTC. Its translation is CASKGTNEYQETQYF. V usage is TRBV6-5 and J usage is TRBJ2-5; 7 bases match TRBD2. The trim removed 7 bases at V and 0 bases at J, leaving 8 bases unmatched. This CDR3 spans 15 amino acids. Per germline, CDR1 MNHEY and CDR2 SVGAGI.

The chain joins TRBV28 to TRBJ2-2; 8 nucleotides line up with TRBD1. This CDR3 has 15 amino acids. Germline lookup yields CDR1 MDHEN and CDR2 SYDVKM. After removal of 2 bases from V and 6 bases from J, the junction contained 5 bases not matched to a gene. This chain's CDR3 is CASSLMPGGPGELFF. The CDR3 DNA sequence: TGTGCCAGCAGTTTAATGCCAGGGGGCCCCGGGGAGCTGTTTTTT. The full variable domain, in which reference TRBV28 and TRBJ2-2 provide the parts outside the CDR3, is DVKVTQSSRYLVKRTGEKVFLECVQDMDHENMFWYRQDPGLGLRLIYFSYDVKMKEKGDIPEGYSVSREKKERFSLILESASTNQTSMYLCASSLMPGGPGELFFGEGSRLTVL.

This clone was detected once. An end of the junction does not agree with germline; a read error may underlie this. The rearrangement links TRBV6-6 to TRBJ2-5, with D possibly TRBD2 on 6 matching bases. CDR1 is MNHNY and CDR2 is SVGAGI in the germline V gene (reference sequence). There are 11 residues in the CDR3. For the CDR3, the DNA is TGTGCCAGCAACATCGGACAAGGACTAAACTTC. This encodes CASNIGQGLNF.

The chain employs TRBV9 and TRBJ1-6; unclear D gene. CDR1 and CDR2 from the germline V gene are SGDLS and YYNGEE. V was cut by 0 bases and J by 10 bases, with 11 bases left in between. This CDR3 region has 14 residues. The CDR3 sequence: CASSVASHGSPLHF. The CDR3 nucleotides are TGTGCCAGCAGCGTAGCTAGTCACGGGTCACCCCTCCACTTT.

This chain links TRBV19 with TRBJ2-4; 8 nucleotides align to TRBD1. J was trimmed by 8 bases and V by 0 bases; bases with no gene match: 12. In germline, CDR1 is LNHDA, CDR2 SQIVND (reference sequence). CDR3 length: 17 residues. This chain's CDR3 is CASSIDDGTGGTDIQYF. The CDR3 DNA is TGTGCCAGTAGTATAGATGACGGAACAGGGGGTACGGACATTCAGTACTTC.

This sequence joins TRBV29-1 and TRBJ1-1; D gene uncertain. The germline V gene has CDR1 SQVTM and CDR2 ANQGSEA. Trimming cost V 4 bases and J 1 base, with 4 bases left between them. This CDR3 spans 11 amino acids. The CDR3 DNA follows: TGCAGCGTTGTCTGGAACACTGAAGCTTTCTTT. Translation: CSVVWNTEAFF.

Comments on this clone: The sample holds other DNA sequences that translate to the same CDR3. The chain uses TRBV18 and TRBJ1-3; D is ambiguous. Germline lookup yields CDR1 KGHSH and CDR2 LQKENI. Trimming removed 2 bases at V and 4 bases at J, with 9 bases between. The CDR3 is 14 residues long. CDR3 protein: CASSPGQAGNTIYF. The CDR3 region has the DNA TGTGCCAGCTCACCAGGCCAAGCGGGAAACACCATATATTTT.

J is TRBJ2-7 and V is TRBV11-3; D remains unclear. V dropped 8 bases and J dropped 6 bases, with 17 bases sitting between them. CDR1 is SGHNT, CDR2 YENEEA, per germline. CDR3 length: 13 amino acids. The CDR3 loop reads CASSDPKIREQYF. Here the CDR3 DNA reads TGTGCCAGCTCAGATCCCAAGATCCGCGAGCAGTACTTC.

J is TRBJ2-3 and V is TRBV18; 7 bases map to TRBD2. The ends lost 3 bases at V and 1 base at J; junction bases unmatched: 16. CDR1 and CDR2 from the germline V gene are KGHSH and LQKENI. This CDR3 spans 19 amino acids. The CDR3 nucleotides read TGTGCCAGCTCACCCCTATGGGGCGGGAGTACAACACGCACAGATACGCAGTATTTT. Protein: CASSPLWGGSTTRTDTQYF. Supplemented by reference TRBV18 and TRBJ2-3, the full variable domain reads NAGVMQNPRHLVRRRGQEARLRCSPMKGHSHVYWYRQLPEEGLKFMVYLQKENIIDESGMPKERFSAEFPKEGPSILRIQQVVRGDSAAYFCASSPLWGGSTTRTDTQYFGPGTRLTVL.

V usage is TRBV7-2 and J usage is TRBJ2-7; D may be TRBD1 (6 bases). V was trimmed by 5 bases and J by 1 base, leaving 18 bases between them. The germline V gene has CDR1 SGHTA and CDR2 FQGNSA. This CDR3 is 16 amino acids long. CDR3 nucleotide sequence: TGTGCCAGCAGCCCTCTTCCGGGACAACGGTCCTACGAGCAGTACTTC. This encodes CASSPLPGQRSYEQYF.

This rearrangement joins TRBV5-4 to TRBJ2-2; D might be TRBD1 (6 bases). The length of the CDR3 is 15 residues. Germline-derived CDR1 and CDR2 are SGHNT and YYREEE (reference sequence). Trimming took off 3 bases at V and 4 bases at J, with 13 bases between the two ends. The CDR3 loop is CASSSLDRSTGELFF. The CDR3 DNA sequence: TGTGCCAGCAGCTCATTAGACAGGTCCACCGGGGAGCTGTTTTTT.

The CDR3 region has the DNA TGTGCCAGCAGAATAATGGAGGACAGGGGTAATTCACCCCTCCACTTT. Its protein product is CASRIMEDRGNSPLHF. V usage is TRBV6-6 and J usage is TRBJ1-6, with 9 bases matching TRBD1. The germline V gene has CDR1 MNHNY and CDR2 SVGAGI (reference sequence). CDR3 length: 16 amino acids. V lost 6 bases and J lost 6; bases outside the gene matches: 9.